Listed below are T cell receptor beta chains from one sample, sequenced in a study of shared clonotypes between healthy human individuals. Method: immunoSEQ multiplex PCR; TCRdb's copy keeps in-frame clones and lacks some. The sample has hundreds of thousands of clones; around 96% are singletons. Input material: memory CD8+ T cells sorted from blood. The receptors here all came from a man aged 25 to 45 in good health. Each CDR3 is given with its conserved first and last residue. A D gene is named only where the DNA matches it firmly. Clone size is not always given. Where it is, it says once, few, many or a class for expanded clones.

>TRBV30|TRBJ2-3|.|.
TGTGCCTGGAGTCCTAGCCCTTTAGATACGCAGTATTTT
CAWSPSPLDTQYF
>TRBV6-1|TRBJ2-7|.|.
TGTGCCAGCAGAGGACTACCCGATCTCGAGCAGTACTTC
CASRGLPDLEQYF
>TRBV4-1|TRBJ2-7|TRBD2|.
TGCGCCAGCAGCCAAGATAGCGGGAGGGGCTACGAGCAGTACTTC
CASSQDSGRGYEQYF
>TRBV30|TRBJ2-6|.|once
TGTGCCTGGAGTGTACAAGGGGTTGGGGCCAACGTCCTGACTTTC
CAWSVQGVGANVLTF
>TRBV7-9|TRBJ2-5|TRBD2|.
TGTGCCAGCAGCCCACCACCTCGGGTAGCGGGAGGGTTGGAGACCCAGTACTTC
CASSPPPRVAGGLETQYF
>TRBV10-3|TRBJ2-1|TRBD2|.
TGTGCCATCAGTGAGAATCGACTAGCGGGATCAATTTTAAGCTCCTACAATGAGCAGTTCTTC
CAISENRLAGSILSSYNEQFF
>TRBV19|TRBJ1-2|TRBD1|.
TGTGCCAGTAGTAGCCTTACGACAGGGGTTTTTGTAAGCTATGGCTACACCTTC
CASSSLTTGVFVSYGYTF
>TRBV5-5|TRBJ2-1|TRBD2|.
TGTGCCAGCAGCTTGTATGAGCGGGAGGTAAGGAATGAGCAGTTCTTC
CASSLYEREVRNEQFF
>TRBV5-1|TRBJ2-1|.|.
TGCGCCAGCAGCTTGGACAGGGATGAGCAGTTCTTC
CASSLDRDEQFF
>TRBV4-2|TRBJ1-5|.|.
TGTGCCAGCAGCCAAGTGTCAGAGGGTTTGCAGCCCCAGCATTTT
CASSQVSEGLQPQHF
>TRBV25-1|TRBJ2-3|TRBD2|.
TGTGCCAGCAGTGCTGGCGGGAGGTTTGGGGCAGATACGCAGTATTTT
CASSAGGRFGADTQYF
>TRBV7-8|TRBJ2-5|.|.
TGTGCCAGCAGCTTAGTGGGAGTGAAAGAGACCCAGTACTTC
CASSLVGVKETQYF
>TRBV6-5|TRBJ1-3|.|.
TGTGCCAGCAGTTACTCTGGCAGGGGATGGGACACCATATATTTT
CASSYSGRGWDTIYF
>TRBV4-2|TRBJ2-2|TRBD2|once
TGTGCCAGCAGCCCTAGTCGCGGGAGCGACACCGGGGAGCTGTTTTTT
CASSPSRGSDTGELFF
>TRBV4-2|TRBJ1-5|.|.
TGTGCCAGCAGCCAAGTGCAAGGAGGCAATCAGCCCCAGCATTTT
CASSQVQGGNQPQHF
>TRBV10-3|TRBJ2-7|.|.
TGTGCCATCAGTTCGGGTACTTACGAGCAGTACTTC
CAISSGTYEQYF